The clone carrying this TCR beta chain came up a few times. This sample is part of a study of blood T cells in healthy people across ages. A J-beta primer mix and a sample-barcoded 5' primer were used in a second PCR of about 7 to 12 cycles. TCRdb ran MiXCR on the 5' RACE reads and lists one entry per CDR3 protein. The sample carries about 1.7 million distinct CDR3 sequences, 28% recorded once. Germline trimming cut 0 bases from V and 5 bases from J; bases unmatched to any gene: 11. This CDR3 is 17 amino acids long. The V gene's germline CDR1 is SGHDT and CDR2 YYEEEE. The J gene is TRBJ2-5, the V gene TRBV5-6, with 9 bases that match TRBD2. The TCR was taken from a woman aged 25 to 39 in good health. Sequencing input: blood. CDR3 region: CASSLAGLRGGRETQYF. The CDR3 nucleotides are TGTGCCAGCAGCTTGGCCGGGCTGCGGGGGGGCCGGGAGACCCAGTACTTC.